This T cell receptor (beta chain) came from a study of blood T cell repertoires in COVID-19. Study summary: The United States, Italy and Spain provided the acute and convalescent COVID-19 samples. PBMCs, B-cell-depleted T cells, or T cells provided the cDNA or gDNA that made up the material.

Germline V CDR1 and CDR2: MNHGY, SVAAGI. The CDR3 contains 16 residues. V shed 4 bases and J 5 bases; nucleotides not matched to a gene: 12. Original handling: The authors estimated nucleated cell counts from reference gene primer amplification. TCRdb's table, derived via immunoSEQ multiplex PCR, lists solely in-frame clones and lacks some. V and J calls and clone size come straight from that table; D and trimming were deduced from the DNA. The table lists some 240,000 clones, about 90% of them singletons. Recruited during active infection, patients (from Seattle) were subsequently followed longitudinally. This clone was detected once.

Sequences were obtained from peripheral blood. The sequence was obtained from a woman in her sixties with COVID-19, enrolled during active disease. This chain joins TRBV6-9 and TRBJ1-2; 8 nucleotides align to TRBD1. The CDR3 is CASSFPTGAGWYGYTF. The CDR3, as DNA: TGTGCCAGCAGTTTCCCGACAGGGGCAGGGTGGTATGGCTACACCTTC.